Sequencing of this T cell receptor beta chain was carried out in a study of cytomegalovirus exposure and HLA in healthy donors (dated by TCRdb to about 2017). Regarding the research as a whole: In an earlier analysis of some 550 of the donors, about 270 Gb of sequence data and 120 million or so unique TCR beta sequences from 150 million to 200 million T cells were reported. A later genetic analysis used genome-wide SNP genotypes for 398 of the 666 donors, treating that subset as a discovery cohort. To decide whether each TCR beta V gene segment behaved as functional or pseudogenic, an earlier analysis of some 600 of the donors relied on high-throughput TCR beta sequencing. The study was designed to test whether signatures of past pathogen exposure could be identified by cataloging public T cell receptors. Class I and class II HLA loci were covered by the typing at four-digit resolution. An early release covering 500 to 750 HLA-typed donors comprised about 320 gigabases of sequencing data and 65 million to 100 million unique TCR sequences. High-throughput TCR immunosequencing, statistical association of individual TCRs with disease status, and machine learning were combined to predict cytomegalovirus infection status. Because of strong linkage in the cohort, four to six DR-DQ haplotypes were treated as single units for association and clustering. The later analysis used no new phenotypic data to find candidate immune exposures, relying instead on TCR beta sequences and their occurrence across donors. Among some 400 genotyped donors of the cohort, an average of roughly 240,000 unique TCR beta nucleotide sequences were sequenced per donor, roughly a sixth of them non-productive. Donor age, sex, ethnicity and CMV serostatus were compiled alongside the repertoire data. The T cell repertoires of 666 subjects were profiled by immunosequencing and related to cytomegalovirus serostatus. A later analysis re-examined previously published TCR beta repertoires from roughly 650 donors and added high-resolution HLA genotyping to investigate patterns of TCR occurrence. All discovery cohort repertoires had been generated using a single sequencing platform. Among the roughly 400 genotyped donors, around 81% belonged to the genetic ancestry cluster associated with self-reported Caucasian donors. A separate validation cohort of about 110 different subjects was used in addition to the 666-subject first cohort. The number of donors typed differed by locus, with roughly 629-640 for A, B, C, DRB1 and DQB1, over 500 for DQA1, some 570 for DPA1, and around 430 for DPB1. What the study reported, not specific to this receptor: Because some donors lacked HLA typing at each locus, the association tests relied only on the typed subset. Over 15 rarely observed V segments, including chromosome 9 orphons, were excluded from the earlier analysis of about 600 of the donors because counts were too low. A later analysis found that TCR association rates varied across HLA loci, with DRB1 alleles showing the most associated TCRs and HLA-C alleles the fewest. A group of highly shared sequence variants was considered likely to be a technical artifact of the sequencing pipeline. In both the original and validation cohorts, the classifier was reported to diagnose cytomegalovirus status with high specificity and sensitivity. Correlated functional status among segregating V segments might reflect linkage disequilibrium, but an unknown experimental factor could not be ruled out. Across donors, most TCR sequences were observed very rarely, whereas some public TCRs were present in many individuals. A later genetic analysis reported fewer N-insertions in productive TCRs among donors in an Asian-associated ancestry cluster than the approximately 670-donor mean. A later analysis found that most CMV-associated TCR beta chains appeared HLA-restricted, with HLA associations seemingly driven largely by CMV exposure. CMV serostatus was the only immune exposure information available for the cohort. V-gene and J-gene trimming of TCR beta chains was associated with a missense DCLRE1C variant in a later genetic analysis, and the association was replicated in an independent cohort. A further reported finding was that TCR beta sequences accurately predicted the HLA-A and HLA-B alleles for most subjects in the first cohort. When HLA alleles, especially DR and DQ, strongly co-occurred, attributing TCR associations to individual alleles was difficult. A later analysis found that HLA-associated TCR beta chains were more clonally expanded and had lower generation probabilities than equally common non-associated chains. Only TCR beta chains were sequenced in this cohort, and the absence of alpha or paired-chain data limited detectable features. Presence/absence analyses assumed roughly uniform sequencing depth across donors, an assumption that may not hold. In an earlier analysis of 587 of the donors, most TCR beta V segments appeared in productive rearrangements about 87% or about 30% of the time, broadly matching IMGT annotations. Several of the top co-occurrence clusters appeared to be linked to parvovirus B19, influenza, CMV and Epstein-Barr virus, according to a later analysis. Some IMGT-functional V segments, including TRBV6-2 and TRBV6-3, could not be distinguished by the 87-base-pair reads and were therefore excluded. The authors suggested that the approach could potentially be extended to other disease states and immunological phenotypes. The study gave a list of 150 to 200 TCR beta chains associated with cytomegalovirus. Three of the identified cytomegalovirus-associated TCR beta chains were confirmed in vitro to be specific for cytomegalovirus antigens. A later analysis associated 16,951 TCR beta sequences with specific HLA alleles at a false discovery rate of 0.05.

Library generation was performed with the immunoSEQ multiplex PCR assay. For the multiplex PCR, a mixture combining 60 forward primers for TCR Vbeta segments and 13 reverse primers for TCR Jbeta segments was used. A multiplex PCR assay on genomic DNA amplified the CDR3 region of rearranged TCR beta genes. Amplified TCR beta libraries were sequenced as 87-base-pair reads on the Illumina HiSeq System. The paper's data handling went like this. In a later analysis, some 80 million unique TCR beta chains were counted across the 650 to 750 repertoires, and some 10 million of these chains were shared by at least two donors. Raw reads were error-corrected and collapsed into unique sequences by a nearest-neighbor algorithm in which closely related sequences were merged to remove PCR and sequencing errors. To assign V, D and J gene segments, CDR3 sequences were aligned to IMGT reference sequences. For a sequence to be retained, at least a six-nucleotide match to both a V gene segment and a J gene segment was required. Rearrangements were called productive when the CDR3 lacked stop codons and stayed in frame with V and J; all others were non-productive. Following IMGT convention, CDR3 was defined as the stretch from the second conserved V-encoded cysteine up to the conserved J-encoded phenylalanine. The earlier analysis of 550 to 650 of the donors excluded any sequence lacking an unambiguous match to a single V gene segment. An earlier analysis of a few hundred of the donors called V segments functional above 56.7% productive rearrangements and segregating when the between-donor standard deviation exceeded 5%. A statistical classification framework was developed to diagnose cytomegalovirus status using the catalog of TCR beta chain sequences. In a later analysis, TCR nucleotide sequences were compared against IMGT/GENE-DB human TR gene sequences so that V and J genes could be assigned. In a later analysis, CDR3 sequences and most-parsimonious VDJ recombination scenarios were assigned using the TCRdist pipeline. In a later analysis, every TCR beta chain was defined by the combination of its CDR3 amino acid sequence and its V-gene family, and reads without a unique V-gene family were dropped. A later analysis removed several hundred highly shared, low-generation-probability nucleotide sequences to deal with suspected cross-contamination and a sequencing artifact. For each public chain, a later analysis derived a clonal expansion index from normalized ranks of inferred template counts within each repertoire. In a later analysis, generation probabilities were computed using a VDJ recombination model fitted to out-of-frame rearrangements, and the results were checked against IGoR. A later analysis scored TCR-TCR, TCR-HLA and TCR-CMV co-occurrence with hypergeometric tests, applying a repertoire-size bias correction to TCR pairs. A later analysis estimated false discovery rates by permuting HLA or CMV assignments 20 times. In a later analysis, co-occurring TCRs were grouped using DBSCAN, with TCRdist sequence similarity added in when clustering inside HLA-allele-positive subsets. Repertoires with fewer than 30,000 or more than 120,000 public chains were left out of co-occurrence clustering, as were about five repertoires with anomalous nucleotide sharing. TCRdb's version of the immuneACCESS table is confined to in-frame rearrangements and falls short of the full clone set. An unresolved V gene accounts for under half of the shortfall where checked; the remainder is of unknown origin. That table gives V, J and clone size, and the DNA gave D and trimming. The sample table contains 30,000 to 40,000 clones; only one count was recorded for roughly 44% of them. Just under 2% of the sample is in the top ten clones.

From the cysteine through the phenylalanine, the CDR3 covers 15 amino acids. Left in the record is the CDR3 DNA by itself, 45 bases read in frame from the first base. Sequences KGHSH (CDR1) and LQKENI (CDR2) are obtained from the germline V gene. Relative to germline, V is missing 4 bases and J is missing 2 bases, with 2 bases of the junction outside any gene match. In total, more than 500 healthy bone marrow donors made up the cohort. At the time of sampling, all cohort members were nominally healthy, though unrecorded immune exposures were likely present. The donor tested CMV seronegative, placing the donor among the approximately 400 seronegative members of the cohort. A peripheral blood sample was provided by each donor, and peripheral blood mononuclear cells were used for TCR beta sequencing. Genomic DNA was extracted from the blood cell samples with the Qiagen DNeasy Blood Extraction Kit. This clone was picked up a small number of times. Which antigen it targets is not known. Base qualities are missing; no much larger clone stands one base away.

The rearrangement combines TRBV18 with TRBJ2-6, with 7 bases matching TRBD1. The sequenced sample was PBMCs. This sequence originates from a woman in her forties or fifties in good health and CMV-seronegative. The DNA reads as follows: TGTGCCAGCTCACGAACAGGGGCTGGGGCCAACGTCCTGACTTTC. This encodes CASSRTGAGANVLTF.